This T cell receptor beta chain was sequenced during a study of tumor T cells in aggressive B-cell lymphoma. V shed 1 base and J shed 2 bases, with 12 bases lying between them. CDR1 is SGHVS, CDR2 FQNEAQ, per germline. There are 15 residues in the CDR3. Sequencing was performed with immunoSEQ multiplex PCR; in TCRdb, only in-frame clones are kept and a portion is missing. This table has approximately 6,800 clones, over 75% appearing once. The chain combines TRBV7-8 with TRBJ2-7; maybe TRBD1 (6 bases). The TCR originated in an adult with diffuse large B cell lymphoma. Some clones in this sample may be carry-over from other donors' samples. The source material was tumor tissue. The CDR3 protein is CASSLVGQLTYEQYF. The CDR3 nucleotides are TGTGCCAGCAGCTTAGTTGGACAGCTGACCTACGAGCAGTACTTC. Based on the CDR3 plus reference TRBV7-8 and TRBJ2-7, the full variable domain is GAGVSQSPRYKVAKRGQDVALRCDPISGHVSLFWYQQALGQGPEFLTYFQNEAQLDKSGLPSDRFFAERPEGSVSTLKIQRTQQEDSAVYLCASSLVGQLTYEQYFGPGTRLTVT.